This TCR beta chain stems from a study of blood T cell repertoires in COVID-19. Method: immunoSEQ multiplex PCR; TCRdb's copy keeps in-frame clones and lacks some. This sample has around 120,000 clones; 70% to 85% occur once, and the top ten carry about 2.3%. This CDR3 contains 17 residues. Trimming cost V 6 bases and J 7 bases; bases outside gene matches: 13. The germline CDR1 and CDR2 sequences are MDHEN and SYDVKM. This TCR came from a man in his fifties or sixties with acute or convalescent COVID-19. V usage is TRBV28 and J usage is TRBJ1-6; 9 nucleotides agree with TRBD1. Sequences were obtained from peripheral blood. CDR3 sequence (DNA): TGTGCCAGCAGATCGTACTCTACAGGGGGCGGGAATTCACCCCTCCACTTT. Its translation: CASRSYSTGGGNSPLHF.